A single sample gave rise to the 27 T cell receptor beta chains below, sequenced in a study of cytomegalovirus exposure and HLA in healthy donors. Vbeta (60) and Jbeta (13) primers were used in the PCR. Clones were sequenced by immunoSEQ multiplex PCR, and TCRdb holds only the in-frame ones, with some missing. The sample records approximately 130,000 clones, approximately 80% being singletons. Sample: PBMCs. The source of these receptors is a young man in good health and CMV-seronegative.

This clone was counted only a few times. The V gene is TRBV9, the J gene TRBJ1-3; a possible D gene is TRBD1 (5 bases). There are 15 residues in the CDR3. In germline, CDR1 is SGDLS, CDR2 YYNGEE. Trimming shortened V by 0 bases and J by 1 base, and 8 bases separated the two germline ends. CDR3: CASSVDGGSGNTIYF. CDR3 DNA: TGTGCCAGCAGCGTAGACGGGGGGTCTGGAAACACCATATATTTT.

This chain links TRBV5-1 with TRBJ1-4, with unresolved D. Germline assignment: CDR1 SGHRS and CDR2 YFSETQ. V dropped 2 bases and J dropped 0 bases, with 8 bases sitting between them. This CDR3 spans 15 amino acids. The CDR3 sequence: CASSFFGATNEKLFF. Here the CDR3 DNA reads TGCGCCAGCAGCTTCTTCGGGGCAACTAATGAAAAACTGTTTTTT.

The rearrangement uses TRBV4-1 and TRBJ2-7, with a tentative D call TRBD1 (6 bases). The CDR3 has 14 residues. The germline V gene encodes CDR1 MGHRA and CDR2 YSYEKL. The ends were cut back, 1 base at V and 3 bases at J, with 10 bases in the middle. Here the CDR3 reads CASSQAGALYEQYF. CDR3 coding DNA: TGCGCCAGCAGCCAAGCAGGGGCGCTCTACGAGCAGTACTTC.

A single count supports this clone. This rearrangement joins TRBV30 to TRBJ1-1; D unclear. Looked up from germline, CDR1 is GTSNPN and CDR2 is SVGIG (reference sequence). The CDR3 covers 11 residues. CDR3: CARRTNTEAFF. The CDR3 region has the DNA TGTGCTCGGCGGACTAACACTGAAGCTTTCTTT.

This clone was detected only once. The rearrangement links TRBV7-2 to TRBJ2-2, with TRBD2 matching over 10 bases. With V trimmed by 5 bases and J by 6 bases, 12 bases remained unmatched. The CDR3 runs to 17 residues. The germline CDR1 and CDR2 sequences are SGHTA and FQGNSA. The CDR3 region is CASSPAPGLALAGELFF. The DNA for the CDR3 is TGTGCCAGCAGCCCCGCCCCGGGACTAGCGTTGGCCGGGGAGCTGTTTTTT.

V is TRBV5-4 and J is TRBJ2-3; 7 nucleotides align to TRBD2. V gave up 4 bases and J gave up 4 bases; unmatched junction bases: 18. Germline V CDR1 and CDR2: SGHNT, YYREEE (reference sequence). The CDR3 contains 18 residues. Here the CDR3 DNA reads TGTGCCAGCAGCCCGAGGAGGTCTATTGGGAGGGCATCAGATACGCAGTATTTT. This codes for CASSPRRSIGRASDTQYF. Full variable domain (rest looked up from reference TRBV5-4 and TRBJ2-3): ETGVTQSPTHLIKTRGQQVTLRCSSQSGHNTVSWYQQALGQGPQFIFQYYREEENGRGNFPPRFSGLQFPNYSSELNVNALELDDSALYLCASSPRRSIGRASDTQYFGPGTRLTVL.

This clone was seen only a few times. This rearrangement joins TRBV28 to TRBJ1-2; 8 bases align to TRBD1. This CDR3 comprises 14 residues. Germline V gene lookup returns CDR1 MDHEN and CDR2 SYDVKM. Trimming removed 4 bases from V and 3 bases from J; junction bases left unmatched: 4. The CDR3 DNA reads as TGTGCCAGCAGTTCGAGGACAGGGTACTATGGCTACACCTTC. Translated: CASSSRTGYYGYTF.

This clone was seen a handful of times. J is TRBJ1-1 and V is TRBV6-5, with D perhaps TRBD1 (5 bases). The ends were cut back, 2 bases at V and 7 bases at J, with 14 bases in the middle. This CDR3 contains 14 residues. CDR1 and CDR2 (germline): MNHEY, SVGAGI. The CDR3 loop is CASSYPGGGNEAFF. CDR3 nucleotides: TGTGCCAGCAGTTACCCTGGGGGGGGTAATGAAGCTTTCTTT.

The count of this clone is one. The chain couples TRBV14 to TRBJ2-7, with 7 positions matching TRBD2. The CDR3 runs to 15 residues. V trimming: 0 bases; J trimming: 4 bases; junction bases outside the gene matches: 6. CDR1 and CDR2 (germline): SGHDN, FVKESK. The CDR3 sequence: CASSQEAGGSYEQYF. CDR3 nucleotides: TGTGCCAGCAGCCAAGAAGCCGGGGGGTCGTACGAGCAGTACTTC.

The chain uses TRBV10-3 and TRBJ2-7, with a tentative D call TRBD1 (6 bases). The germline gives CDR1 ENHRY, CDR2 SYGVKD. The V and J ends lost 3 bases and 2 bases respectively, with 14 bases between them. The CDR3 loop spans 15 amino acids. The CDR3 here is CAISDTGQPPYEQYF. The CDR3 DNA sequence: TGTGCCATCAGTGATACAGGACAGCCGCCCTACGAGCAGTACTTC.

The rearrangement joins TRBV9 to TRBJ2-5, with 10 bases matching TRBD1. The CDR3 runs to 17 residues. Germline V gene sequence: CDR1 SGDLS, CDR2 YYNGEE. The J segment lost 5 bases and the V segment lost 0 bases, leaving 10 bases of the junction unmatched. CDR3 sequence (DNA): TGTGCCAGCAGCGTAGAGTGGGGGGACAGGGGAGGCGAGACCCAGTACTTC. It translates to CASSVEWGDRGGETQYF.

The chain is built from TRBV15 and TRBJ1-5; D gene ambiguous. V was cut by 5 bases and J by 0 bases, with 5 bases left in between. CDR3 length equals 13 residues. Germline CDR1 reads LNHNV; CDR2 reads YYDKDF (reference sequence). The CDR3 DNA is TGTGCCACCAGCCCCAATAGCAATCAGCCCCAGCATTTT. This translates into CATSPNSNQPQHF.

This clone appeared a few times. This chain connects TRBV13 to TRBJ2-1, with TRBD2 matching over 9 bases. The CDR3 is 17 amino acids. Germline V lookup: CDR1 PRHDT, CDR2 FYEKMQ (reference sequence). The ends lost 5 bases at V and 4 bases at J; junction bases unmatched: 12. The CDR3 region is CASSPNRASGAYNEQFF. The DNA for the CDR3 is TGTGCCAGCAGCCCAAATCGGGCTAGCGGGGCTTACAATGAGCAGTTCTTC. The whole variable domain, remainder taken from reference TRBV13 and TRBJ2-1, is AAGVIQSPRHLIKEKRETATLKCYPIPRHDTVYWYQQGPGQDPQFLISFYEKMQSDKGSIPDRFSAQQFSDYHSELNMSSLELGDSALYFCASSPNRASGAYNEQFFGPGTRLTVL.

The chain links TRBV19 to TRBJ1-1; 8 bases match TRBD1. The CDR3 totals 16 residues. Germline CDR1 LNHDA, CDR2 SQIVND (reference sequence). The V segment lost 1 base and the J segment 6 bases; nucleotides outside the gene matches: 10. CDR3 amino acids: CASSIGSGTGGSEAFF. CDR3 bases: TGTGCCAGTAGTATAGGTTCAGGGACAGGAGGTTCTGAAGCTTTCTTT.

This CDR3 is CASRPDRGNSPLHF. DNA for the CDR3: TGTGCCAGCAGGCCCGACAGGGGAAATTCACCCCTCCACTTT. This rearrangement joins TRBV6-5 to TRBJ1-6; 8 bases map to TRBD1. The CDR3 has 14 residues. Germline assignment: CDR1 MNHEY and CDR2 SVGAGI. The ends lost 6 bases at V and 7 bases at J; junction bases unmatched: 5.

This clone was observed a few times. The V gene is TRBV7-3, the J gene TRBJ2-5; 12 nucleotides match TRBD1. CDR3 length: 15 residues. Germline V gene lookup returns CDR1 SGHTA and CDR2 FQGTGA. Trimming removed 5 bases from V and 3 bases from J; junction bases left unmatched: 4. The CDR3 sequence is CASSPGQGAKETQYF. CDR3 DNA: TGTGCCAGCAGCCCGGGACAGGGGGCGAAAGAGACCCAGTACTTC.

The chain joins TRBV30 to TRBJ2-2; 9 nucleotides line up with TRBD1. The germline CDR1 and CDR2 sequences are GTSNPN and SVGIG (reference sequence). This CDR3 has 15 amino acids. V shed 0 bases and J 3 bases; nucleotides not matched to a gene: 2. The CDR3 coding sequence is TGTGCCTGGAGTGTACGGGACAGGGACACCGGGGAGCTGTTTTTT. Translation: CAWSVRDRDTGELFF.

The chain carries TRBV7-3 and TRBJ2-7; D unresolved. CDR3 length: 14 amino acids. The V end was cut by 4 bases, the J end by 0 bases, with 10 bases between. CDR1 is SGHTA, CDR2 FQGTGA, per germline. The CDR3 loop reads CASSSTNSSYEQYF. For the CDR3, the DNA is TGTGCCAGCAGCTCAACCAACAGCTCCTACGAGCAGTACTTC.

The chain carries TRBV5-4 and TRBJ2-5; 7 bases fit TRBD1. The DNA matches TRBJ2-7 better at its end, which makes the J call doubtful. This CDR3 has 13 amino acids. Germline CDR1 and CDR2: SGHNT and YYREEE (reference sequence). In nucleotides, the CDR3 is TGTGCCAGCACCGGGGACAGATCCTACGAGCAGTACTTC. This codes for CASTGDRSYEQYF.

This clone was found a few times. The rearrangement uses TRBV27 and TRBJ2-3, with D possibly being TRBD2 (6 bases). Germline loops: CDR1 MNHEY, CDR2 SMNVEV (reference sequence). This CDR3 has 15 amino acids. Trimming took off 7 bases at V and 4 bases at J, with 18 bases between the two ends. CDR3 in amino acids: CASTTLRRAPDTQYF. CDR3 DNA sequence: TGTGCCAGCACCACTCTTCGGAGGGCCCCAGATACGCAGTATTTT.

The V and J genes are TRBV5-4 and TRBJ1-5; D not certain. The CDR3 is 15 residues long. CDR1 is SGHNT and CDR2 is YYREEE in the germline V gene (reference sequence). V shed 5 bases and J shed 3 bases, with 15 bases lying between them. Here the CDR3 DNA reads TGTGCCAGCAGAACCTCGGACTCCTTCAATCAGCCCCAGCATTTT. It is translated as CASRTSDSFNQPQHF.

The chain joins TRBV19 to TRBJ1-5; D is undetermined. CDR3 size: 15 residues. Germline CDR1 LNHDA, CDR2 SQIVND (reference sequence). V lost 1 base and J lost 5, with 12 bases in between. In DNA form, the CDR3 reads TGTGCCAGTAGTATAGTGGGCAGGCTGGATCAGCCCCAGCATTTT. Translated, it gives CASSIVGRLDQPQHF.

This chain uses TRBV27 with TRBJ2-2; D might be TRBD2 (6 bases). This CDR3 has 17 amino acids. Trimming took off 2 bases at V and 1 base at J, with 14 bases between the two ends. From germline, CDR1 is MNHEY and CDR2 SMNVEV (reference sequence). The CDR3: CASSLRGISLNTGELFF. CDR3 sequence (DNA): TGTGCCAGCAGTTTACGCGGGATCAGCCTGAACACCGGGGAGCTGTTTTTT.

This chain uses TRBV19 with TRBJ2-2; weak D call: TRBD1 (5 bases). V lost 5 bases to trimming and J lost 6 bases, with 16 bases between them. CDR3 size: 15 residues. CDR1 is LNHDA and CDR2 is SQIVND in the germline V gene (reference sequence). CDR3 DNA sequence: TGTGCCAGTAGTGTGCCCGTGGGGCTGGCCGGGGAGCTGTTTTTT. It is translated as CASSVPVGLAGELFF. Together with reference TRBV19 and TRBJ2-2, the CDR3 gives the full variable domain: DGGITQSPKYLFRKEGQNVTLSCEQNLNHDAMYWYRQDPGQGLRLIYYSQIVNDFQKGDIAEGYSVSREKKESFPLTVTSAQKNPTAFYLCASSVPVGLAGELFFGEGSRLTVL.

The genes are TRBV6-6 and TRBJ1-4; no clear D. V gave up 2 bases and J gave up 7 bases, with 5 bases separating them. CDR1 is MNHNY and CDR2 is SVGAGI in the germline V gene (reference sequence). The CDR3 covers 12 residues. The CDR3 DNA is TGTGCCAGCAGTTACCTCTTTGAAAAACTGTTTTTT. Residues: CASSYLFEKLFF.

This chain connects TRBV6-5 to TRBJ1-2; no firm D call. CDR3 length equals 15 residues. Germline CDR1 reads MNHEY; CDR2 reads SVGAGI. The ends were cut back, 8 bases at V and 0 bases at J, with 16 bases in the middle. In DNA, the CDR3 is TGTGCCAGCCGGCGGATGACGGCCTCTAACTATGGCTACACCTTC. Protein: CASRRMTASNYGYTF.

The V gene is TRBV7-9, the J gene TRBJ2-5; 10 bases map to TRBD2. Germline CDR1 is SEHNR and CDR2 is FQNEAQ (reference sequence). This CDR3 has 15 amino acids. V was clipped by 2 bases and J by 5 bases; unmatched bases: 5. In nucleotides, the CDR3 is TGTGCCAGCAGCTTAACTAGCGGGACAAAGGAGACCCAGTACTTC. This encodes CASSLTSGTKETQYF.